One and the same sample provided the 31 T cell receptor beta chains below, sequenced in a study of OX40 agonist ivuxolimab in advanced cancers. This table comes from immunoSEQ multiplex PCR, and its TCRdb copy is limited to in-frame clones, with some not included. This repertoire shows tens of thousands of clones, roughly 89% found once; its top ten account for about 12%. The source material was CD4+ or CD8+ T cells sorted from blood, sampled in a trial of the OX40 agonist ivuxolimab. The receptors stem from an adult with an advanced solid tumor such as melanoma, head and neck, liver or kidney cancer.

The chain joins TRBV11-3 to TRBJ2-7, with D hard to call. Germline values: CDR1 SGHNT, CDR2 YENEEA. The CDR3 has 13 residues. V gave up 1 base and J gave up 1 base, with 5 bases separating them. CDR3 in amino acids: CASSLGASYEQYF. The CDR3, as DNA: TGTGCCAGCAGCTTAGGGGCGTCCTACGAGCAGTACTTC.

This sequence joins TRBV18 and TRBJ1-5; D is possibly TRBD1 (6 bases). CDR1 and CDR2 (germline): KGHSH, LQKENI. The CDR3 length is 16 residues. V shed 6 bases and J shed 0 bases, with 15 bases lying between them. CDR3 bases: TGTGCCAGCTCGGAAGTTCAGGGGATTAGCAATCAGCCCCAGCATTTT. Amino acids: CASSEVQGISNQPQHF. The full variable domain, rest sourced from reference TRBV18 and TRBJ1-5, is NAGVMQNPRHLVRRRGQEARLRCSPMKGHSHVYWYRQLPEEGLKFMVYLQKENIIDESGMPKERFSAEFPKEGPSILRIQQVVRGDSAAYFCASSEVQGISNQPQHFGDGTRLSIL.

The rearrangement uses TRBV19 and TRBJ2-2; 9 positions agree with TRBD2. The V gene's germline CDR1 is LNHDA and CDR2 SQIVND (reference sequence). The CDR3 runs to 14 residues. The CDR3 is CGSSGSGDTGELFF. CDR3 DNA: TGTGGAAGTAGCGGGAGTGGGGACACCGGGGAGCTGTTTTTT.

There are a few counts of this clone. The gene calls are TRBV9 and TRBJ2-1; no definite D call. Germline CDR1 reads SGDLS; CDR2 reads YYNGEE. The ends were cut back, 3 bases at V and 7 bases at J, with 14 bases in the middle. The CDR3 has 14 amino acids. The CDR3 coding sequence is TGTGCCAGCAGCGCTTCCGGCAGCCCAAATGAGCAGTTCTTC. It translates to CASSASGSPNEQFF.

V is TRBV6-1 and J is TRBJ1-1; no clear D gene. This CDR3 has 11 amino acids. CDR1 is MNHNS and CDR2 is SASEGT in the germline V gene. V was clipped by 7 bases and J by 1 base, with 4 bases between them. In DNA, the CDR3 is TGTGCCAGCAAGGAGAACACTGAAGCTTTCTTT. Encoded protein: CASKENTEAFF.

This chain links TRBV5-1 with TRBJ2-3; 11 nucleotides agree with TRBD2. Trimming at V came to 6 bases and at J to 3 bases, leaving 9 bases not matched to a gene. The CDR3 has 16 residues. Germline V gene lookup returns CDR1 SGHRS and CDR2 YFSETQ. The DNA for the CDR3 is TGCGCCAGCACCCAGACTAGCGGGGTAAGTACAGATACGCAGTATTTT. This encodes CASTQTSGVSTDTQYF.

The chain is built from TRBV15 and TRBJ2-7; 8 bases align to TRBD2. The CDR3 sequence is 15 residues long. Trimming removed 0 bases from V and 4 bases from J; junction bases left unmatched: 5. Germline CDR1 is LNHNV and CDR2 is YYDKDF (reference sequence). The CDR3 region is CATSRDSGRGYEQYF. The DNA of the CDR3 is TGTGCCACCAGCAGAGATTCCGGGAGGGGGTACGAGCAGTACTTC.

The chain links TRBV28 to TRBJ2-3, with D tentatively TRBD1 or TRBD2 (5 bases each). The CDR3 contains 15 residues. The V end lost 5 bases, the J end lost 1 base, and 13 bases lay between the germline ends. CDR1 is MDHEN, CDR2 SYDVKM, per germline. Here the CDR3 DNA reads TGTGCCAGCAGTCTGACAGCGGTAGGCACAGATACGCAGTATTTT. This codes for CASSLTAVGTDTQYF. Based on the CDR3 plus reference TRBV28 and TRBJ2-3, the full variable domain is DVKVTQSSRYLVKRTGEKVFLECVQDMDHENMFWYRQDPGLGLRLIYFSYDVKMKEKGDIPEGYSVSREKKERFSLILESASTNQTSMYLCASSLTAVGTDTQYFGPGTRLTVL.

The CDR3 reads CATSPGAGGSYEQYF. The CDR3 nucleotides read TGTGCCACCAGCCCGGGTGCGGGGGGTTCCTACGAGCAGTACTTC. The genes are TRBV15 and TRBJ2-7; 8 bases map to TRBD2. This CDR3 contains 15 residues. V lost 5 bases, J lost 1 base, and 7 bases stayed unmatched. Germline V gene sequence: CDR1 LNHNV, CDR2 YYDKDF (reference sequence).

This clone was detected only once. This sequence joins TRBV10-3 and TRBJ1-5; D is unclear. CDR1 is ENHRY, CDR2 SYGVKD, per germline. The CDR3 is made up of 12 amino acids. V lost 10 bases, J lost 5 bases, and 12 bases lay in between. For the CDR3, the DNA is TGTGCCACCCGCGGGGAGGATCAGCCCCAGCATTTT. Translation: CATRGEDQPQHF.

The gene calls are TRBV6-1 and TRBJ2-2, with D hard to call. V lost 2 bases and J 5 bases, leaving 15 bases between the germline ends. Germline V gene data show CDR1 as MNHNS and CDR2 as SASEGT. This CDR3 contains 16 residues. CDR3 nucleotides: TGTGCCAGCAGTGAATATCGGGCCATTGGGACCGGGGAGCTGTTTTTT. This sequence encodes CASSEYRAIGTGELFF.

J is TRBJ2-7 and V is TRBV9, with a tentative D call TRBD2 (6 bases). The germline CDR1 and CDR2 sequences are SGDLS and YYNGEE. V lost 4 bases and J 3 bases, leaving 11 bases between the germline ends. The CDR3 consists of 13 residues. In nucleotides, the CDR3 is TGTGCCAGCAGCCAGGGACTGAACTACGAGCAGTACTTC. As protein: CASSQGLNYEQYF.

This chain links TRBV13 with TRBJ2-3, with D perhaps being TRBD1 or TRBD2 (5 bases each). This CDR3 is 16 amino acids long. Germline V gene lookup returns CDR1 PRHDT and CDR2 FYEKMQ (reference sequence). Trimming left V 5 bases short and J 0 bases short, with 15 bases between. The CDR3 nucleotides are TGTGCCAGCAGCCAGATAGCCGGGGCTAGCACAGATACGCAGTATTTT. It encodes CASSQIAGASTDTQYF.

The CDR3 sequence is CASSLAGGEEQFF. In DNA form, the CDR3 reads TGTGCCAGCAGCTTGGCGGGAGGAGAGGAGCAGTTCTTC. The V gene is TRBV7-3, the J gene TRBJ2-1; TRBD2 matches 8 bases. Germline trimming cut 3 bases from V and 10 bases from J; bases unmatched to any gene: 5. Germline V gene data show CDR1 as SGHTA and CDR2 as FQGTGA. The CDR3 is 13 residues long.

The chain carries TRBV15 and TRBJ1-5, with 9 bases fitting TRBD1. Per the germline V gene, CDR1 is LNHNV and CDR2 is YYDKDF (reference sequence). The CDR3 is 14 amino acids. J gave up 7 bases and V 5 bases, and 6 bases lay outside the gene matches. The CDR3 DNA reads TGTGCCACCAGCGTTGGGACAGGGAGGCAGCCCCAGCATTTT. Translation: CATSVGTGRQPQHF.

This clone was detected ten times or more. The CDR3 reads CASSFSTPYGYTF. DNA for the CDR3: TGTGCCAGCAGCTTTAGTACTCCCTATGGCTACACCTTC. This chain uses TRBV7-9 with TRBJ1-2; unclear D gene. V lost 3 bases and J lost 4, with 9 bases in between. The CDR3 runs 13 residues. CDR1 is SEHNR and CDR2 is FQNEAQ in the germline V gene (reference sequence).

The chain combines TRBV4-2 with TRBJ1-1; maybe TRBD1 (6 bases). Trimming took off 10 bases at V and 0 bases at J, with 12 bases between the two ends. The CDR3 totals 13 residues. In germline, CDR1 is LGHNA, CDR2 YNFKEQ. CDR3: CATGGLMNTEAFF. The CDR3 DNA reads TGTGCCACTGGGGGGCTCATGAACACTGAAGCTTTCTTT.

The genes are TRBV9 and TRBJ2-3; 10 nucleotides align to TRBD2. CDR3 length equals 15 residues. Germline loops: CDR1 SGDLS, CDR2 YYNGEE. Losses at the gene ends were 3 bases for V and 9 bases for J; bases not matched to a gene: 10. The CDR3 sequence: CASSEGLAGAGTQYF. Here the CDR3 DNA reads TGTGCCAGCAGCGAGGGGCTAGCGGGGGCGGGAACGCAGTATTTT.

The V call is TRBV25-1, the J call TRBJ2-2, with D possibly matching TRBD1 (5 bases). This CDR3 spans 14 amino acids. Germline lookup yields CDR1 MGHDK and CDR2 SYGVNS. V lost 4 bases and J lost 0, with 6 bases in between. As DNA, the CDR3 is TGTGCCAGCAGTGCCAGGGCGAACACCGGGGAGCTGTTTTTT. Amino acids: CASSARANTGELFF.

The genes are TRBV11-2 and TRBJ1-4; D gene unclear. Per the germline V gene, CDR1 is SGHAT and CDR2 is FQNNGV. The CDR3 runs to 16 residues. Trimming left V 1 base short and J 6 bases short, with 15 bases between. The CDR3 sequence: CASSLVPQILDEKLFF. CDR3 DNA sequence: TGTGCCAGCAGCTTAGTACCCCAGATACTTGATGAAAAACTGTTTTTT.

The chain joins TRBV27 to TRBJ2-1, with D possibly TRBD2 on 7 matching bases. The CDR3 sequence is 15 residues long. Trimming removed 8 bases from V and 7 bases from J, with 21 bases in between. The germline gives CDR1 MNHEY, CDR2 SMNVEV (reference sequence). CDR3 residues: CASSRGGGPGNEQFF. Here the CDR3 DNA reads TGTGCCAGCTCCAGAGGGGGAGGGCCGGGGAATGAGCAGTTCTTC.

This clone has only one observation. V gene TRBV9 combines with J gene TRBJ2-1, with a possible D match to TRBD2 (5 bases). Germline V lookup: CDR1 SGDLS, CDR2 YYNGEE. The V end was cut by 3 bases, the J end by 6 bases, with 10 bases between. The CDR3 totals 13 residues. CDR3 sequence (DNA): TGTGCCAGCAGCGCGGACTTACTCAATGAGCAGTTCTTC. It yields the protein CASSADLLNEQFF.

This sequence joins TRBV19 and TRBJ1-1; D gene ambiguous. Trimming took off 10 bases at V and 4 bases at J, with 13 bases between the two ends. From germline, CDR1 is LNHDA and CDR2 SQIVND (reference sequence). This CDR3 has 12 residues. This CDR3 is CATHTGGTEAFF. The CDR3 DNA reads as TGTGCCACCCATACCGGTGGCACTGAAGCTTTCTTT.

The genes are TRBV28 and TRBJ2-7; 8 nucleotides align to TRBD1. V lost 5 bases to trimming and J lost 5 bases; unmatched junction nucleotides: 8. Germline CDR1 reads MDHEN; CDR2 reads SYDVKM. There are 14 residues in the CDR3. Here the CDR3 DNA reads TGTGCCAGCAGTCCTAGGACAGGGTTCAACGAGCAGTACTTC. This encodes CASSPRTGFNEQYF.

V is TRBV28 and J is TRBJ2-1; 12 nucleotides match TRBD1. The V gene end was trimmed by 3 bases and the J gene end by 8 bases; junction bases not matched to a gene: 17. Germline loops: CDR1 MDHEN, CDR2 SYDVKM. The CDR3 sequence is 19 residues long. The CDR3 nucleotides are TGTGCCAGCAGTTTCCGACCGGGACAGGGGGCATCTATTCCCCATGAGCAGTTCTTC. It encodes CASSFRPGQGASIPHEQFF.

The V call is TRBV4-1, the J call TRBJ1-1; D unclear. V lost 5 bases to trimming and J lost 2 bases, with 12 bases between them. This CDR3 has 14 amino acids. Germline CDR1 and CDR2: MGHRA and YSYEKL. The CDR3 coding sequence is TGCGCCAGCAGCGCTTACAGAGGAAACACTGAAGCTTTCTTT. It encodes CASSAYRGNTEAFF.

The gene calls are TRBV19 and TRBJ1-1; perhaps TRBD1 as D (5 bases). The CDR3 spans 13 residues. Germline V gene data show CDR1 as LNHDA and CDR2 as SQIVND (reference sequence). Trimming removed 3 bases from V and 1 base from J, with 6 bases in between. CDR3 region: CASSMQGNTEAFF. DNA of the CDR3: TGTGCCAGTAGTATGCAGGGGAACACTGAAGCTTTCTTT.

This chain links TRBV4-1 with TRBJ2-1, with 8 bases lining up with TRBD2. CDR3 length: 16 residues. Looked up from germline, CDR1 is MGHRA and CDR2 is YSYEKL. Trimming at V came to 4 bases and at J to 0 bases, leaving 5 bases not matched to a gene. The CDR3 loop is CASSLTSGSSYNEQFF. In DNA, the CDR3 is TGCGCCAGCAGCCTAACTAGCGGCAGCTCCTACAATGAGCAGTTCTTC.

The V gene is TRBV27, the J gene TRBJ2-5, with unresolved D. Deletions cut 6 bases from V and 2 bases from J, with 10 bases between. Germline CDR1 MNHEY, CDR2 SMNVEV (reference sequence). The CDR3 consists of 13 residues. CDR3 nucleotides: TGTGCCAGCAGCCCCCCGTATCAAGAGACCCAGTACTTC. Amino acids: CASSPPYQETQYF.

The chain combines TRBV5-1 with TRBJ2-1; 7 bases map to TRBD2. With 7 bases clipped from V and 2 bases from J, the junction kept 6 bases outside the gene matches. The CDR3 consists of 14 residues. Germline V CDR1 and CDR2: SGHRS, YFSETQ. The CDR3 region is CASAGRPTYNEQFF. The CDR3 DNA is TGCGCCAGCGCCGGGAGGCCAACCTACAATGAGCAGTTCTTC.

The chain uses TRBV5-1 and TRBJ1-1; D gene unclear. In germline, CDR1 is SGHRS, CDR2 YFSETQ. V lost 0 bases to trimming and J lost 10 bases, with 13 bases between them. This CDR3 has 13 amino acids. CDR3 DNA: TGCGCCAGCAGCTTGGGAGTCGGGGATCCAGCTTTCTTT. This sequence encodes CASSLGVGDPAFF. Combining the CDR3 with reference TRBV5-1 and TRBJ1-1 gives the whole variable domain KAGVTQTPRYLIKTRGQQVTLSCSPISGHRSVSWYQQTPGQGLQFLFEYFSETQRNKGNFPGRFSGRQFSNSRSEMNVSTLELGDSALYLCASSLGVGDPAFFGQGTRLTVV.